A selection of T cell receptor beta chains follows, all from one sample in a study of T cells in Graves' hyperthyroidism and ophthalmopathy. TCRdb independently ran MiXCR on the multiplex PCR reads; one entry per CDR3 protein. The profile shows approximately 430,000 distinct CDR3 sequences, roughly 14% of them singletons. The sequenced sample consisted of blood. All receptors come from a man aged 18-30 years with Graves' ophthalmopathy. CDR3s include the opening cysteine and the closing phenylalanine or tryptophan. The D gene is left open where the match is weak. Expanded clones get a size class; other rows say once, few or many, or leave the size out.

>many|TRBJ1-1|TRBV20-1|TRBD1
CSALQGAMNTEAFF
TGCAGTGCTCTACAGGGGGCGATGAACACTGAAGCTTTCTTT
>many|TRBJ1-1|TRBV29-1|-
CSVDSRSYTEAFF
TGCAGCGTTGACTCCCGCAGTTACACTGAAGCTTTCTTT
>many|TRBJ1-1|TRBV10-2|TRBD1
CASRDRDRLNTEAFF
TGCGCCAGCAGGGATAGGGACAGGCTGAACACTGAAGCTTTCTTT
>many|TRBJ2-7|TRBV5-1|-
CASSLGAGPRDEQYF
TGCGCCAGCAGCTTGGGAGCAGGGCCGCGGGACGAGCAGTACTTC
>many|TRBJ2-3|TRBV7-3|TRBD2
CASSHGGLADYTQYF
TGTGCCAGCAGCCATGGGGGACTAGCGGACTATACGCAGTATTTT
>-|TRBJ2-7|TRBV10-3|TRBD2
CAISRTSGGEYEQYF
TGTGCCATCAGTCGGACTAGCGGGGGGGAATACGAGCAGTACTTC
>many|TRBJ2-6|TRBV5-1|-
CASSSWPDASSGANVLTF
TGCGCCAGCAGCTCATGGCCTGACGCCAGCTCTGGGGCCAACGTCCTGACTTTC
>few|TRBJ1-1|TRBV5-1|TRBD1
CASSFPTGETTEAFF
TGCGCCAGCAGCTTTCCGACAGGGGAGACCACTGAAGCTTTCTTT
>few|TRBJ2-7|TRBV6-2/TRBV6-3|TRBD2
CASKKTSGSYEQYF
TGTGCCAGCAAGAAGACTAGCGGGAGCTACGAGCAGTACTTC
>many|TRBJ2-7|TRBV3-1|-
CASSQDIQTLYEQYF
TGTGCCAGCAGCCAAGATATACAGACCCTCTACGAGCAGTACTTC
>few|TRBJ1-1|TRBV19|-
CASSTRGALNTEAFF
TGTGCCAGTAGCACCCGGGGCGCCTTGAACACTGAAGCTTTCTTT
>many|TRBJ2-5|TRBV19|-
CASSYPPDETQYF
TGTGCCAGTTCGTACCCCCCCGACGAGACCCAGTACTTC
>few|TRBJ2-7|TRBV10-1|-
CASSEGLDYEQYF
TGCGCCAGCAGTGAAGGTCTAGACTACGAGCAGTACTTC
>many|TRBJ2-2|TRBV28|TRBD2
CASSPPREPGELFF
TGTGCCAGCAGCCCACCGCGGGAGCCCGGGGAGCTGTTTTTT
>few|TRBJ1-2|TRBV19|-
CASSIVRAANYGYTF
TGTGCCAGTAGTATAGTACGGGCTGCTAACTATGGCTACACCTTC
>many|TRBJ1-2|TRBV6-6|-
CASSYDGTNYGYTF
TGTGCCAGCAGTTACGACGGAACTAACTATGGCTACACCTTC
>many|TRBJ1-3|TRBV30|-
CAWTSPGNTIYF
TGTGCCTGGACTTCACCCGGAAACACCATATATTTT
>few|TRBJ1-5|TRBV6-1|-
CASSGGGSADTQHF
TGTGCCAGCAGTGGCGGGGGGAGCGCAGATACGCAGCATTTT
>few|TRBJ1-4|TRBV27|TRBD1
CASARQGEEKLFF
TGTGCCAGCGCCAGACAGGGGGAAGAGAAACTGTTTTTT
>few|TRBJ1-3|TRBV3-1|TRBD1
CASSHLRGQSGNTIYF
TGTGCCAGCAGCCATCTCAGGGGGCAGAGTGGAAACACCATATATTTT
>many|TRBJ1-5|TRBV7-9|-
CASSLSGFHQPQHF
TGTGCCAGCAGCTTATCAGGATTTCATCAGCCCCAGCATTTT
>few|TRBJ2-4|TRBV30|-
CAWSVKTGSGRGNIQYF
TGTGCCTGGAGTGTAAAGACTGGATCGGGAAGGGGAAACATTCAGTACTTC
>many|TRBJ2-7|TRBV2|-
CASSEFITSYEQYF
TGTGCCAGCAGTGAGTTCATAACATCCTACGAGCAGTACTTC
>-|TRBJ2-7|TRBV11-2|-
CASSRPNRGGSYEQYF
TGTGCCAGCAGCCGACCGAACAGGGGGGGCTCCTACGAGCAGTACTTC
>many|TRBJ2-3|TRBV11-1|TRBD2
CASSLAAGGPGDTQYF
TGTGCCAGCAGCTTAGCAGCGGGAGGGCCTGGAGATACGCAGTATTTT
>many|TRBJ2-5|TRBV12-3/TRBV12-4|-
CASSFEEVPETQYF
TGTGCCAGCAGTTTCGAGGAGGTCCCAGAGACCCAGTACTTC
>few|TRBJ2-7|TRBV5-4|-
CASSFPVGGSGSYEQYF
TGTGCCAGCAGCTTCCCGGTAGGGGGATCTGGGAGCTACGAGCAGTACTTC
>many|TRBJ2-1|TRBV11-2|-
CASSWSGGEYNEQFF
TGTGCCAGCAGCTGGTCTGGCGGGGAATACAATGAGCAGTTCTTC
>many|TRBJ1-1|TRBV6-1|-
CASKLITDRNTEAFF
TGTGCCAGCAAACTTATAACAGACCGGAACACTGAAGCTTTCTTT
>many|TRBJ2-5|TRBV7-9|-
CASSLFRVVETQYF
TGTGCCAGCAGCTTATTCCGAGTGGTAGAGACCCAGTACTTC
>-|TRBJ2-7|TRBV20-1|TRBD2
CSARGILNPGGDPYEQYF
TGCAGTGCTAGAGGCATCCTAAACCCGGGGGGGGACCCCTACGAGCAGTACTTC
>many|TRBJ2-7|TRBV5-1|TRBD1
CASSLGDRSGEQYF
TGCGCCAGCAGCTTGGGGGACAGGTCCGGCGAGCAGTACTTC
>-|TRBJ1-2|TRBV3-1|-
CASSQDGGGPYGYTF
TGTGCCAGCAGCCAAGATGGGGGGGGCCCCTATGGCTACACCTTC
>many|TRBJ2-7|TRBV14|TRBD1
CASSTTGQGRREQYF
TGTGCCAGCAGCACCACCGGACAGGGTAGGCGCGAGCAGTACTTC
>-|TRBJ1-3|TRBV12-3/TRBV12-4|-
CASRLGGSSGNTIYF
TGTGCCAGCAGGCTGGGGGGGAGCTCTGGAAACACCATATATTTT
>many|TRBJ2-5|TRBV7-2|-
CASSRDQGTQYF
TGTGCCAGCAGCCGTGACCAGGGGACCCAGTACTTC
>-|TRBJ2-5|TRBV5-1|TRBD1
CASSLGDRGVETQYF
TGCGCCAGCAGCTTGGGGGACAGGGGAGTAGAGACCCAGTACTTC
>-|TRBJ1-3|TRBV19|-
CASSDLADSGNTIYF
TGTGCCAGTAGTGATTTAGCTGACTCTGGAAACACCATATATTTT
>few|TRBJ2-1|TRBV20-1|TRBD2
CSAKTGPASSGGFHNEQFF
TGCAGTGCTAAAACGGGCCCTGCTTCTAGCGGGGGGTTCCACAATGAGCAGTTCTTC
>many|TRBJ1-5|TRBV2|TRBD1
CASSRTGRYQPQHF
TGTGCCAGCAGCCGGACAGGGAGGTATCAGCCCCAGCATTTT
>many|TRBJ2-1|TRBV11-2|-
CASSLVAGYNEQFF
TGTGCCAGCAGCTTAGTTGCTGGTTACAATGAGCAGTTCTTC
>many|TRBJ1-1|TRBV3-1|-
CASTQRGRFTEAFF
TGTGCCAGCACCCAGAGGGGCAGGTTCACTGAAGCTTTCTTT
>-|TRBJ2-7|TRBV20-1|-
CSASQVGPYNEQYF
TGCAGTGCTAGCCAGGTTGGGCCATACAATGAGCAGTACTTC
>many|TRBJ2-5|TRBV20-1|-
CSALRAQETQYF
TGCAGTGCTCTCAGGGCCCAAGAGACCCAGTACTTC
>many|TRBJ2-5|TRBV7-6|-
CASSLGYGETQYF
TGTGCCAGCAGCTTAGGTTACGGGGAGACCCAGTACTTC
>-|TRBJ1-5|TRBV5-6|-
CASSWGYGQPQHF
TGTGCCAGCAGTTGGGGGTACGGGCAGCCCCAGCATTTT
>few|TRBJ2-3|TRBV6-1|TRBD2
CASSRTSMDTQYF
TGTGCCAGCAGCAGGACTAGCATGGATACGCAGTATTTT
>-|TRBJ1-5|TRBV9|-
CASSVGGGTNQPQHF
TGTGCCAGCAGCGTAGGGGGGGGTACAAATCAGCCCCAGCATTTT
>many|TRBJ1-1|TRBV6-6|-
CASSYAETNTEAFF
TGTGCCAGCAGTTACGCAGAGACGAACACTGAAGCTTTCTTT
>many|TRBJ1-1|TRBV27|-
CASSFVLGTEAFF
TGTGCCAGCAGTTTCGTGTTAGGCACTGAAGCTTTCTTT
>-|TRBJ2-5|TRBV7-2|TRBD2
CASSWLSATSGGEIQETQYF
TGTGCCAGCAGCTGGCTCTCCGCGACTAGCGGGGGGGAAATCCAAGAGACCCAGTACTTC
>-|TRBJ1-5|TRBV6-1|TRBD1
CASTEGTGYGNQPQHF
TGTGCCAGCACCGAGGGGACAGGGTATGGCAATCAGCCCCAGCATTTT
>many|TRBJ2-1|TRBV5-1|TRBD1
CASSSGQTRDEQFF
TGCGCCAGCAGCTCGGGACAGACTCGGGATGAGCAGTTCTTC
>many|TRBJ1-5|TRBV19|-
CASSIYRHSNQPQHF
TGTGCCAGTAGTATCTACAGACATAGCAATCAGCCCCAGCATTTT
>-|TRBJ1-2|TRBV14|-
CASSPLPGLSYGYTF
TGTGCCAGCAGCCCCTTGCCGGGGCTCTCCTATGGCTACACCTTC